A selection of T cell receptor beta chains follows, all from one sample in a study of blood T cell repertoires in COVID-19. TCRdb's table, derived via immunoSEQ multiplex PCR, lists solely in-frame clones and lacks some. The sample gives around 700,000 clones, approximately 90% of which show up once; roughly 0.26% is in the top ten. Sequenced input: peripheral blood. The source of these receptors is a woman between 18 and 29 years old with acute or convalescent COVID-19. The CDR3 runs from the conserved cysteine through the conserved F or W. D genes are given only for firm matches. Clone size is stated in some rows and not others, as once, few, many or a class when expanded.

DNA | CDR3 | J | size | V | D
TGCGCCAGCAGCCAGGACACGAATAATTCACCCCTCCACTTT | CASSQDTNNSPLHF | TRBJ1-6 | . | TRBV4-3 | .
TGTGCCAGCAGTTTTCATCCGGACAGGGGGTACGGGCAGCCCCAGCATTTT | CASSFHPDRGYGQPQHF | TRBJ1-5 | . | TRBV27 | TRBD1
TGTGCCAGTAGCCTGCTGGGGGGAGATCAGCCCCAGCATTTT | CASSLLGGDQPQHF | TRBJ1-5 | . | TRBV19 | .
TGTGCCAGCAGCTTGGCCGTGGGAGCCCTGGGCTATGGCTACACCTTC | CASSLAVGALGYGYTF | TRBJ1-2 | . | TRBV5-5 | .
TGTGCCAGCAGTTACCCCCCGGGGCCTTCCTCAGCGGGGCGCAACTATGGCTACACCTTC | CASSYPPGPSSAGRNYGYTF | TRBJ1-2 | . | TRBV6-2/TRBV6-3 | .
TGTGCCATCAGTGAGTCCCGGGGAGGTTCGACTGAAGCTTTCTTT | CAISESRGGSTEAFF | TRBJ1-1 | . | TRBV10-3 | .
TGTGCCAGCAGCTTAAGGGCCAAACCGGGGACTTTCTTT | CASSLRAKPGTFF | TRBJ1-1 | . | TRBV7-9 | .
TGCGCCAGCAGAGAGGGTCAGGTCAGAAGGGAGCAGTTCTTC | CASREGQVRREQFF | TRBJ2-1 | . | TRBV5-1 | .
TGCGCCAGCAGTGACGGGGTTCTATGGGCTTTCTTT | CASSDGVLWAFF | TRBJ1-1 | few | TRBV10-2 | .
TGTGCCAGCAGCTTACTGGCAGGCCTGAACACTGAAGCTTTCTTT | CASSLLAGLNTEAFF | TRBJ1-1 | few | TRBV7-9 | .
TGTGCCAGCAGCAGCTCCGGGACTACCTACAATGAGCAGTTCTTC | CASSSSGTTYNEQFF | TRBJ2-1 | . | TRBV9 | TRBD2
TGTGCCAGCAGCTTTAGTCCACTTTCCGAGCAGTACTTC | CASSFSPLSEQYF | TRBJ2-7 | . | TRBV5-6 | .
TGTGCTAGTGGTTTGATAGGGGTCGAGCAGTACTTC | CASGLIGVEQYF | TRBJ2-7 | few | TRBV12-5 | .
TGCGCCAGCAGCTTGGTACTAAGGCAGGGCGCTGAAGCTTTCTTT | CASSLVLRQGAEAFF | TRBJ1-1 | . | TRBV5-1 | .
TGTGCCAGCAGCCATCCACAGGGTAATTCACCCCTCCACTTT | CASSHPQGNSPLHF | TRBJ1-6 | . | TRBV3-1/TRBV3-2 | .
TGTGCCAGCAGTTCGGCCGGGACAGGGGACTACGAGCAGTACTTC | CASSSAGTGDYEQYF | TRBJ2-7 | . | TRBV27 | TRBD1
TGTGCCACCAGTGAATCTCAGAGAGGCGACAGGCAGTACTTC | CATSESQRGDRQYF | TRBJ2-7 | . | TRBV24-1 | .
TGTGCCAGCAGCACGGGACAGGGGATCGAGGACACTGAAGCTTTCTTT | CASSTGQGIEDTEAFF | TRBJ1-1 | . | TRBV7-2 | TRBD1
TGTGCCAGCAGCGCGGGACAGGGGACCTATGGCTACACCTTC | CASSAGQGTYGYTF | TRBJ1-2 | . | TRBV9 | TRBD1
TGTGCCAGCAGTTACTCTTCGGGGAAGCGAAACACCATATATTTT | CASSYSSGKRNTIYF | TRBJ1-3 | . | TRBV6-5 | .
TGTGCCAGCAGTTCGACACGAACGAACACTGAAGCTTTCTTT | CASSSTRTNTEAFF | TRBJ1-1 | . | TRBV25-1 | .
TGTGCCAGCAGCGCGACAGGGGTGAGCTCCTACGAGCAGTACTTC | CASSATGVSSYEQYF | TRBJ2-7 | . | TRBV9 | TRBD1
TGTGCCATCAGTAAGGAGAACAATGAGCAGTTCTTC | CAISKENNEQFF | TRBJ2-1 | . | TRBV10-3 | .
TGCGCCAGCAGCGCCGGGACAGACGGGGACATTCAGTACTTC | CASSAGTDGDIQYF | TRBJ2-4 | . | TRBV5-1 | TRBD1
TGCAGCGTCGAACAGGGGTTCGGTCAGCCCCAGCATTTT | CSVEQGFGQPQHF | TRBJ1-5 | . | TRBV29-1 | TRBD1
TGTGCCTGGGGTCCCGGGGGAGTTAACTATGGCTACACCTTC | CAWGPGGVNYGYTF | TRBJ1-2 | . | TRBV30 | .
TGTGCCAGCAGTATAAAAACACCGGGACAGCCTGAAGCTTTCTTT | CASSIKTPGQPEAFF | TRBJ1-1 | . | TRBV6-5 | TRBD1
TGTGCCACCAGCAGAGATGAGCGGGCTTCCGTGGTGGGGGGGAACACTGAAGCTTTCTTT | CATSRDERASVVGGNTEAFF | TRBJ1-1 | once | TRBV15 | .
TGCGCCAGCAGCCAATTACAGGGGATCAATGAGCAGTTCTTC | CASSQLQGINEQFF | TRBJ2-1 | once | TRBV4-1 | TRBD1
TGTGCCAGCGCTCCCGACAGTAACTATGGCTACACCTTC | CASAPDSNYGYTF | TRBJ1-2 | . | TRBV2 | .
TGCGCCAGCAGCCAAAATAGCGGCACCACCTACGAGCAGTACTTC | CASSQNSGTTYEQYF | TRBJ2-7 | . | TRBV4-1 | .
TGTGCCAGCAGTGATGAAATACTCTATGGCTACACCTTC | CASSDEILYGYTF | TRBJ1-2 | . | TRBV2 | .
TGTGCCAGCCGGGGGGGGCCCCCTGAGACCCAGTACTTC | CASRGGPPETQYF | TRBJ2-5 | . | TRBV27 | TRBD2
TGTGCCAGTAGTACCGGGACAGGGGAAAGCTACGAGCAGTACTTC | CASSTGTGESYEQYF | TRBJ2-7 | . | TRBV19 | TRBD1
TGTGCCAGCAGTGAGTATGGTGGGGGGAATCAGCCCCAGCATTTT | CASSEYGGGNQPQHF | TRBJ1-5 | . | TRBV2 | .
TGTGCCTGGAGACGGGGAATCGATGGCTACACCTTC | CAWRRGIDGYTF | TRBJ1-2 | . | TRBV30 | .
TGTGCCAGCAGCCCCTCGGACAGGGTCTACGAGCAGTACTTC | CASSPSDRVYEQYF | TRBJ2-7 | . | TRBV7-9 | TRBD1
TGTGCCAGCAGTTTAGGGACAGGGGCCCCTAAGGGCTACACCTTC | CASSLGTGAPKGYTF | TRBJ1-2 | . | TRBV27 | TRBD1
TGTGCCAGCAGCCGGACAAAGGGGAATGAAAAACTGTTTTTT | CASSRTKGNEKLFF | TRBJ1-4 | . | TRBV27 | .
TGCGCCAGCAGCCTTCTGTTAGGGGGAGATACTGAAGCTTTCTTT | CASSLLLGGDTEAFF | TRBJ1-1 | . | TRBV5-1 | .
TGCGCCAGCAGCCAAGATGGTCTGACATCCTTTTATGGCTACACCTTC | CASSQDGLTSFYGYTF | TRBJ1-2 | . | TRBV4-3 | .
TGTGCCAGCAGCGTAGTGCCAGCGGGGGCCCCCAATGAGCAGTTCTTC | CASSVVPAGAPNEQFF | TRBJ2-1 | . | TRBV9 | TRBD2
TGTGCCAGCAGCGTCCCAGGGGAGGGGCAAGATACGCAGTATTTT | CASSVPGEGQDTQYF | TRBJ2-3 | . | TRBV9 | .
TGTGCCAGCTCACCCTCTTTCCCCCCCTACAATGAGCAGTTCTTC | CASSPSFPPYNEQFF | TRBJ2-1 | . | TRBV18 | .
TGTGCCAGCAGCCCAAAGGGGGACAGGGGTTCCTGTAACACTGAAGCTTTCTTT | CASSPKGDRGSCNTEAFF | TRBJ1-1 | . | TRBV21-1 | .
TGTGCCAGCAGTTACAGGGGGCCTGAAGCTTTCTTT | CASSYRGPEAFF | TRBJ1-1 | . | TRBV7-9 | TRBD1
TGCAGCGTTGAAGATTTCAACAGGGAACGTTCTGGGGCCAACGTCCTGACTTTC | CSVEDFNRERSGANVLTF | TRBJ2-6 | . | TRBV29-1 | .
TGCGCCAGCAGTAACCGGGGGTTTGGTACAGATACGCAGTATTTT | CASSNRGFGTDTQYF | TRBJ2-3 | . | TRBV5-1 | .
TGTGCCAGCAGTTTATCTACAGGGTCTTCTATATATGGCTACACCTTC | CASSLSTGSSIYGYTF | TRBJ1-2 | . | TRBV27 | .
TGTGCCTGGAGTGGGGGGACAGCTACCTTCCTCTACACCTTC | CAWSGGTATFLYTF | TRBJ1-2 | . | TRBV30 | TRBD1
TGTGCCAGCAGCGAAGGGGGCTCAGGGGGCGGTTGGCAGCCCCAGCATTTT | CASSEGGSGGGWQPQHF | TRBJ1-5 | . | TRBV7-8 | TRBD1
TGTGCCAGCAGCCTTAGACAGCATGGCTACACCTTC | CASSLRQHGYTF | TRBJ1-2 | . | TRBV7-3 | .
TGCGCCAGCAGCGGCGGGTCGGGCACAGATACGCAGTATTTT | CASSGGSGTDTQYF | TRBJ2-3 | . | TRBV5-1 | .
TGTGCCAGCAGTGATATCACAGGCTATGGCTACACCTTC | CASSDITGYGYTF | TRBJ1-2 | . | TRBV25-1 | .